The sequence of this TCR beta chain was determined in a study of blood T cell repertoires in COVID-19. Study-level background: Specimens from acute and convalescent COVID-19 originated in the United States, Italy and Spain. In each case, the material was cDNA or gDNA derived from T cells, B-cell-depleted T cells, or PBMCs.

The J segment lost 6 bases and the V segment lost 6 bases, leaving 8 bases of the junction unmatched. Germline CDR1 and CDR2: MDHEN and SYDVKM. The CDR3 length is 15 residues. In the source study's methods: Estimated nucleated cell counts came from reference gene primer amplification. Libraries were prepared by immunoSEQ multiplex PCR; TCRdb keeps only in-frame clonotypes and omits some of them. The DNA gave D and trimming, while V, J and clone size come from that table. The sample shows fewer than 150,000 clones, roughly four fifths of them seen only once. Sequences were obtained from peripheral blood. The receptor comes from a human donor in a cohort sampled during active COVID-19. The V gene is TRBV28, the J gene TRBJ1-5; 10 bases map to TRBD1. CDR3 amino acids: CASRYPGQGSQPQHF. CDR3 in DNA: TGTGCCAGCAGATATCCGGGACAGGGGAGTCAGCCCCAGCATTTT.